Below, 9 T cell receptor beta chains from the same sample are listed, as sequenced in a study of cytomegalovirus exposure and HLA in healthy donors. Sequencing used immunoSEQ multiplex PCR; TCRdb keeps in-frame clones, though not all of them. The sample carries over 85,000 clones, more than 70% recorded once. Sequencing used PBMCs. These receptors came from a woman in her late teens or twenties in good health and CMV-seropositive.

This chain uses TRBV23-1 with TRBJ1-3; no reliable D call. TRBV23-1 is marked as an open reading frame, function uncertain. The CDR3 length is 16 residues. V lost 2 bases, J lost 0 bases, and 11 bases lay in between. The CDR3 coding sequence is TGCGCCAGCAGTCAAATCCCGGAGAGCTCTGGAAACACCATATATTTT. It yields the protein CASSQIPESSGNTIYF.

The chain combines TRBV5-4 with TRBJ1-4, with TRBD1 as a possible D gene (6 bases). CDR1 and CDR2 (germline): SGHNT, YYREEE (reference sequence). V gave up 4 bases and J gave up 0 bases, with 10 bases separating them. The length of the CDR3 is 15 residues. The CDR3 DNA reads TGTGCCAGCAGCGTTGACAGGTCAACTAATGAAAAACTGTTTTTT. It specifies CASSVDRSTNEKLFF.

This clone was seen only once. The chain links TRBV5-5 to TRBJ1-4; D gene uncertain. Germline assignment: CDR1 SGHKS and CDR2 YYEKEE (reference sequence). The CDR3 consists of 12 residues. V lost 4 bases, J lost 5 bases, and 6 bases lay in between. In DNA, the CDR3 is TGTGCCAGCAGCCGTCCGAATGAAAAACTGTTTTTT. Translation: CASSRPNEKLFF.

The chain combines TRBV11-2 with TRBJ2-7; 8 bases are shared with TRBD1. The CDR3 loop spans 16 amino acids. Trimming cost V 1 base and J 3 bases; bases outside gene matches: 8. Looked up from germline, CDR1 is SGHAT and CDR2 is FQNNGV. CDR3 region: CASSLGPRGLSYEQYF. The CDR3 nucleotides read TGTGCCAGCAGCTTAGGACCCAGGGGGCTAAGCTACGAGCAGTACTTC.

The gene calls are TRBV4-1 and TRBJ2-5, with 9 bases lining up with TRBD1. CDR3 size: 16 residues. The germline V gene encodes CDR1 MGHRA and CDR2 YSYEKL. The V and J ends lost 5 bases and 0 bases, in that order; junction bases with no gene match: 7. For the CDR3, the DNA is TGCGCCAGCAGCGGGGACAGGGATTGGTACCAAGAGACCCAGTACTTC. Its protein product is CASSGDRDWYQETQYF.

This clone was counted a few times. The V call is TRBV6-1, the J call TRBJ2-7, with TRBD2 matching 8 bases. The CDR3 covers 14 residues. Germline V gene sequence: CDR1 MNHNS, CDR2 SASEGT. The V gene end was trimmed by 0 bases and the J gene end by 7 bases; junction bases not matched to a gene: 5. CDR3 nucleotides: TGTGCCAGCAGTGAAGCCGGGACTAGTAATGAGCAGTACTTC. Its translation is CASSEAGTSNEQYF.

J is TRBJ1-5 and V is TRBV4-1; 8 bases align to TRBD1. CDR1 and CDR2 from the germline V gene are MGHRA and YSYEKL. The CDR3 extends over 16 amino acids. The trim removed 4 bases at V and 3 bases at J, leaving 8 bases unmatched. Written as DNA, the CDR3 is TGCGCCAGCAGCCCTAACGGACAGGGTGCCAATCAGCCCCAGCATTTT. The encoded protein is CASSPNGQGANQPQHF.

This clone was observed once. The chain uses TRBV6-1 and TRBJ2-1, with TRBD2 matching 11 bases. The CDR3 loop spans 14 amino acids. The V and J ends lost 6 bases and 3 bases, in that order; junction bases with no gene match: 1. The germline V gene has CDR1 MNHNS and CDR2 SASEGT. Here the CDR3 reads CASRTSGGYNEQFF. CDR3 coding DNA: TGTGCCAGCAGAACTAGCGGGGGCTACAATGAGCAGTTCTTC.

The V and J genes are TRBV6-5 and TRBJ1-6, with 7 bases lining up with TRBD1. Germline V CDR1 and CDR2: MNHEY, SVGAGI. The length of the CDR3 is 15 residues. Unmatched junction bases numbered 9, after V lost 7 bases and J lost 6 bases. CDR3 protein: CASTHEGQVNSPLHF. CDR3 DNA sequence: TGTGCCAGCACACACGAAGGACAGGTTAATTCACCCCTCCACTTT.